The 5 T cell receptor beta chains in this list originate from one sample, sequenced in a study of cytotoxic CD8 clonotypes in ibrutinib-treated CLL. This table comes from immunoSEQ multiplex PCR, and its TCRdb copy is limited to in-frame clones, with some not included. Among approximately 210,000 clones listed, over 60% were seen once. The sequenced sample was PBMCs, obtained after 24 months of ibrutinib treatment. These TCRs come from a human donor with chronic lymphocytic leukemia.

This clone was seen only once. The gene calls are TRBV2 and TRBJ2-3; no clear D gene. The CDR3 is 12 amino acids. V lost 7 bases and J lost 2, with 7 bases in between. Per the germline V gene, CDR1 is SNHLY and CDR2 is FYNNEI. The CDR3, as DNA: TGTGCCAGCACACGAATCACAGATACGCAGTATTTT. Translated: CASTRITDTQYF.

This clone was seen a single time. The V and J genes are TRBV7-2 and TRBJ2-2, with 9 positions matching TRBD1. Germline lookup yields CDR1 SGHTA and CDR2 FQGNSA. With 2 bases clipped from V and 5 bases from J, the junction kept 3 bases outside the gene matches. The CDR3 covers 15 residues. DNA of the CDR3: TGTGCCAGCAGCTTACGACAGGGGGGAACCGGGGAGCTGTTTTTT. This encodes CASSLRQGGTGELFF.

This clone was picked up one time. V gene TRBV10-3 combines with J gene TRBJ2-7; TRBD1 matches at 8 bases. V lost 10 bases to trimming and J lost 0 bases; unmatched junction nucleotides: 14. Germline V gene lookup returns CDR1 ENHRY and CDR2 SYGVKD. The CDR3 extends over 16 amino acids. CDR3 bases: TGTGCCAGCATGATGGCCGGGACAGGAGGCTCCTACGAGCAGTACTTC. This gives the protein CASMMAGTGGSYEQYF.

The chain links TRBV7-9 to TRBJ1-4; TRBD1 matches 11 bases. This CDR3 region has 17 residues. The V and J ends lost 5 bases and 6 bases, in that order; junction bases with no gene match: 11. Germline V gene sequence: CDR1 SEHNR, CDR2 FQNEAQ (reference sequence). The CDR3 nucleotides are TGTGCCAGCAGCGTAAGGGTCCCGGGACAGGGGGATGAAAAACTGTTTTTT. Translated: CASSVRVPGQGDEKLFF.

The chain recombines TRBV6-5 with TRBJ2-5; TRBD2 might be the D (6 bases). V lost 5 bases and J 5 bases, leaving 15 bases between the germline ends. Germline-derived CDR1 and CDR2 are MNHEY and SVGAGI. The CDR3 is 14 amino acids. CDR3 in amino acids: CASSPRREFETQYF. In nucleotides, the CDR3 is TGTGCCAGCAGTCCCCGGAGGGAGTTTGAGACCCAGTACTTC.